These T cell receptor beta chains were read from a single sample in a study of CD8 T cells in Susac syndrome. TCRdb re-derived calls from the immunoSEQ multiplex PCR reads in MiXCR, one entry per CDR3 protein. The sample records some 120,000 distinct CDR3 sequences, about 93% being singletons. Sequences were obtained from CD4+ T cells from PBMCs. The receptors shown here come from a human donor in good health. Both conserved end residues are part of each CDR3. Size is stated for part of the rows, as once, few or many counts, or as a class when the clone is expanded.

j_call clone_size v_call cdr3_aa
TRBJ2-6 NA TRBV7-3 CASSWEDSGANVLTF
TRBJ1-2 NA TRBV28 CASSLSVNHGYTF
TRBJ2-1 NA TRBV7-2 CASSLEKRAYNEQFF
TRBJ2-7 NA TRBV7-2 CASSLGAASYEQYF
TRBJ2-3 NA TRBV24-1 CATSGSTDTQYF
TRBJ2-7 NA TRBV20-1 CSARAPAQTSYEQYF
TRBJ2-2 NA TRBV7-8 CASSFDSLELFF
TRBJ1-5 NA TRBV19 CASSPYADRFDQPQHF
TRBJ2-3 NA TRBV20-1 CSARGASGVDTQYF
TRBJ2-1 NA TRBV24-1 CATSGAGSNEQFF
TRBJ1-1 NA TRBV12-3/TRBV12-4 CASSKTGLNTEAFF
TRBJ2-1 NA TRBV18 CASTARARDSLSYNEQFF
TRBJ2-5 NA TRBV12-3/TRBV12-4 CASSSLWDRGQETQYF
TRBJ1-2 NA TRBV7-8 CASSLAPDNYGYTF
TRBJ2-7 NA TRBV6-2/TRBV6-3 CASSYHRQQGGPNLYEQYF
TRBJ2-1 once TRBV4-3 CASSQDWDRVLSNEQFF
TRBJ1-1 NA TRBV5-1 CASSPTNSEAFF
TRBJ2-7 NA TRBV7-2 CASSTHSYEQYF
TRBJ2-3 NA TRBV2 CASSGLAGADTQYF
TRBJ1-2 once TRBV16 CASSQDSGISSNYGYTF
TRBJ2-2 NA TRBV5-1 CASSPERINTGELFF
TRBJ2-7 NA TRBV18 CASSPKRDSYEQYF
TRBJ1-2 NA TRBV5-6 CASSWKGAGGYTF
TRBJ2-5 NA TRBV6-2/TRBV6-3 CASSSRTREETQYF
TRBJ2-1 NA TRBV4-1 CASSQVSGLNNEQFF
TRBJ1-5 NA TRBV6-2/TRBV6-3 CASSSRGQGARQPQHF
TRBJ2-1 NA TRBV5-4 CASSQGISSYNEQFF
TRBJ2-3 NA TRBV9 CASSADRPDTQYF
TRBJ2-6 NA TRBV27 CASTSGSSGANVLTF
TRBJ2-6 NA TRBV6-6 CASSPDRVGVLTF
TRBJ1-5 NA TRBV5-1 CASSRTGQGDQPQHF
TRBJ2-3 NA TRBV19 CASGLAELLDTQYF
TRBJ2-2 NA TRBV29-1 CSVEGDSTGELFF
TRBJ2-5 NA TRBV18 CASSPPYETQYF
TRBJ1-1 NA TRBV30 CAWSKQGWSTEAFF
TRBJ1-6 NA TRBV6-2/TRBV6-3 CASSYPDSPLHF
TRBJ2-2 NA TRBV9 CASRPGGLGGNPGELFF
TRBJ2-7 NA TRBV6-2/TRBV6-3 CASSRIRTGAARYEQYF
TRBJ2-6 NA TRBV7-9 CASSFLEISGANVLTF
TRBJ1-1 NA TRBV29-1 CSVRDRVYAFF
TRBJ2-7 NA TRBV20-1 CSARSILGSYEQYF